This entry concerns a single T cell receptor (beta chain). What it recognizes is unknown. The V gene end was trimmed by 3 bases and the J gene end by 5 bases; junction bases not matched to a gene: 13. The germline V gene encodes CDR1 MGHDK and CDR2 SYGVNS. CDR3 length: 17 amino acids. The data originate from a study of blood T cells in healthy people across ages. Regarding the study as a whole: Older age coincided with a roughly linear decline in TCR beta diversity per million T cells. TCR beta diversity tracked closely with naive T cell percentage.

A second PCR of roughly 7 to 11 cycles used a sample-barcoded 5' primer and a J-beta primer mix. TCRdb passed the 5' RACE reads through MiXCR, listing each CDR3 protein once. The repertoire consists of fewer than 1,000,000 distinct CDR3 sequences, with 40% to 50% occurring once and the leading ten covering roughly 19%. This sequence was found in a man aged 60 to 69 in good health. The V call is TRBV25-1, the J call TRBJ1-2; 9 nucleotides align to TRBD1. The source material was blood. The CDR3: CASSEAGTGTSRYGYTF. The CDR3 DNA reads as TGTGCCAGCAGTGAGGCCGGGACAGGGACATCCCGTTATGGCTACACCTTC.